This T cell receptor beta chain was retrieved from a study of T cells in localized non-small cell lung cancer (dated by TCRdb to about 2020). General notes on the study: The study examined T cell repertoires in 236 patients with early-stage NSCLC and compared tumors with uninvolved tumor-adjacent lungs. All 230 or so NSCLC patients in the cohort were treatment-naive and had localized lung tumors that were resected. The mean age of the NSCLC patients was roughly 70 years, with fewer than 150 men and around 110 women. General conclusions and limits of the study: Because multi-region sequencing of the tumors was not done, intratumor heterogeneity could not be ruled out. A median of roughly 60 of the top 100 tumor clones turned up in the paired uninvolved adjacent lung, and about 28 of those clones also ranked among the top 100 of that same adjacent lung. Higher T cell density in blood was associated with longer overall survival, whereas higher clonality in adjacent lung was associated with shorter survival. Uninvolved tumor-adjacent lung showed the highest T cell clonality, higher than tumor, which suggests more focused antigenic responses in the adjacent lung. Since the design was exploratory, TCR variables were selected using unadjusted p-values with no false-discovery rate correction.

At diagnosis, peripheral blood, uninvolved tumor-adjacent lung and tumor were collected and stored as a combination of fresh-frozen and FFPE material. For TCR repertoire profiling, the blood samples were analyzed as peripheral blood mononuclear cells. There are 17 amino acids in the CDR3, from cysteine to phenylalanine inclusive. Here the CDR3 DNA is all that survives: 51 bases in frame from base 1. The immunoSEQ Assay was used to sequence TCR beta CDR3 regions from DNA. Turning to the authors' computational methods: To compute T cell density, TCR beta template counts were normalized to usable DNA, which was estimated by amplifying housekeeping genes. Richness was estimated with the preseqR package, extrapolating to 400,000 templates for PBMC samples and 120,000 templates for tissue samples. Clonality was taken to be one minus Pielou's evenness. To identify tissue-enriched TCRs, differential abundance testing was run on productive amino-acid clonotypes with a minimum total count of 5 and an alpha of 0.1. The Jaccard Index and the Morisita Overlap Index were used to measure how much the repertoires overlapped between compartments. GLIPH grouped TCR beta CDR3s together with public tetramer-defined viral CDR3s, and a viral motif had to include at least three viral sequences and show V-gene enrichment. This is the immuneACCESS table as TCRdb keeps it, with only in-frame sequences that have V and J called. A part of the clones is gone; compared with another copy, unresolved V genes explain less than half, and the rest is unexplained. V and J calls and clone size are as listed in that table; D and trimming were resolved from the DNA. In all, the sample holds tens of thousands of clones, and roughly four fifths of those were seen once. The ten most abundant clones make up 13% of the sample.

Worth noting for this clone: The antigen this receptor binds is unknown. No per-base quality is available; no much larger clone lies one base away.

The sequence came from a female donor aged 60 or older with stage I lung adenocarcinoma. The chain links TRBV21-1 with TRBJ1-5; the table's D call, TRBD1, was not checked against the DNA. TRBV21-1 is a known pseudogene. The material was peripheral blood, obtained before any cancer treatment. The CDR3 loop reads CASSKDGTGGGNQPQHF. The DNA sequence is as follows: TGTGCCAGCAGCAAAGATGGGACAGGGGGCGGCAATCAGCCCCAGCATTTT.